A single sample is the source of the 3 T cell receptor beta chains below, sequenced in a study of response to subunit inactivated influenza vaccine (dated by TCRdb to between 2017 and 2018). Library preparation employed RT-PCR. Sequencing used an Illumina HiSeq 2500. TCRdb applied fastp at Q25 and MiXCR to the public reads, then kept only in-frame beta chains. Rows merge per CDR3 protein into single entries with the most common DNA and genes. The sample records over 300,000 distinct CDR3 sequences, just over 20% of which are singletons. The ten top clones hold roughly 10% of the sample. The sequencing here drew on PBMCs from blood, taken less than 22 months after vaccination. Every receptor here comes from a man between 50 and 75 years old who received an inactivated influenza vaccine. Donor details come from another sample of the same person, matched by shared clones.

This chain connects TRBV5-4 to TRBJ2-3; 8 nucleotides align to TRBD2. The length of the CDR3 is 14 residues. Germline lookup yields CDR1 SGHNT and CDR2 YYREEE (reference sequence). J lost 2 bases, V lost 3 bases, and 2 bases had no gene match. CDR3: CASSWRGATDTQYF. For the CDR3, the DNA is TGTGCCAGCAGCTGGCGGGGGGCCACAGATACGCAGTATTTT.

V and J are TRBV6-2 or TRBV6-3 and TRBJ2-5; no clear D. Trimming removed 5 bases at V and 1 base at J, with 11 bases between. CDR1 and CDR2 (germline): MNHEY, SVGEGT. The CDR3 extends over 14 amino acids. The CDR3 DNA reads TGTGCCAGCAGTCGTATCACGCTCCAAGAGACCCAGTACTTC. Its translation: CASSRITLQETQYF.

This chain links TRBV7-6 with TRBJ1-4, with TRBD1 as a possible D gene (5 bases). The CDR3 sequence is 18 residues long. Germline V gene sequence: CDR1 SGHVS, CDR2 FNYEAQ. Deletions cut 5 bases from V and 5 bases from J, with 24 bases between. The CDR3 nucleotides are TGTGCCAGCAGCCCCAACCCTCGAGGGACTGTTGTCAATGAAAAACTGTTTTTT. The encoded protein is CASSPNPRGTVVNEKLFF. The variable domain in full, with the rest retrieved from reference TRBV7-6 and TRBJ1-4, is GAGVSQSPRYKVTKRGQDVALRCDPISGHVSLYWYRQALGQGPEFLTYFNYEAQQDKSGLPNDRFSAERPEGSISTLTIQRTEQRDSAMYRCASSPNPRGTVVNEKLFFGSGTQLSVL.